These 10 T cell receptor beta chains share one sample of origin, sequenced in a study of T cells after yellow fever vaccination. TCRdb re-derived calls from the 5' RACE reads in MiXCR, one entry per CDR3 protein. Of some 120,000 distinct CDR3 sequences in the sample, approximately 8.4% were seen once. Sequencing was performed on CD8+ T cells sorted from PBMCs, taken 45 days after the yellow fever booster vaccination. The source of these receptors is a man aged 25-45 years who received the YFV17D yellow fever vaccine.

Ten or more counts support this clonotype. The V gene is TRBV12-3 or TRBV12-4, the J gene TRBJ2-7, with a weak D call TRBD1 (5 bases). This CDR3 has 13 residues. V lost 6 bases and J 0 bases, leaving 9 bases between the germline ends. The chain's CDR3 is CASRSTDSYEQYF. For the CDR3, the DNA is TGTGCCAGCAGATCGACAGACTCCTACGAGCAGTACTTC.

This clonotype was counted only a few times. The V call is TRBV20-1, the J call TRBJ2-3; a weak D match, TRBD2 (7 bases). Germline values: CDR1 DFQATT, CDR2 SNEGSKA (reference sequence). The CDR3 runs to 13 residues. The CDR3 sequence is CQWGTAGADTQYF. The CDR3 DNA reads as TGCCAGTGGGGAACGGCGGGGGCGGATACGCAGTATTTT.

This clonotype was picked up many times. This chain uses TRBV7-2 with TRBJ2-1; 9 nucleotides align to TRBD2. The J segment lost 10 bases and the V segment lost 4 bases, leaving 2 bases of the junction unmatched. CDR1 is SGHTA, CDR2 FQGNSA, per germline. The CDR3 runs to 12 residues. The CDR3 DNA reads TGTGCCAGCAGCTCGCGGGGGGGGGAGCAGTTCTTC. As protein: CASSSRGGEQFF.

Ten or more counts support this clonotype. This chain uses TRBV4-3 with TRBJ2-1, with TRBD1 identical over 10 bases. J lost 9 bases, V lost 3 bases, and 5 bases had no gene match. The CDR3 contains 14 residues. Germline V gene data show CDR1 as LGHNA and CDR2 as YSLEER. The CDR3 protein is CASSHGTGVGEQFF. CDR3 sequence (DNA): TGCGCCAGCAGCCACGGGACAGGGGTGGGTGAGCAGTTCTTC.

This clonotype was seen repeatedly, ten times or more. The chain combines TRBV29-1 with TRBJ2-1; the D gene could be TRBD1 or TRBD2 (5 bases each). Trimming cost V 0 bases and J 9 bases, with 15 bases left between them. From germline, CDR1 is SQVTM and CDR2 ANQGSEA. This CDR3 region has 14 residues. CDR3: CSVEDGPYGGEQFF. The DNA of the CDR3 is TGCAGCGTTGAAGATGGCCCCTATGGGGGTGAGCAGTTCTTC.

This clonotype was detected many times. The chain has TRBV14 and TRBJ2-1; D perhaps matches TRBD2 (5 bases). In germline, CDR1 is SGHDN, CDR2 FVKESK. V lost 3 bases, J lost 8 bases, and 5 bases lay in between. The CDR3 extends over 11 amino acids. This chain's CDR3 is CASSHGDEQFF. CDR3 DNA sequence: TGTGCCAGCAGCCACGGGGATGAGCAGTTCTTC. Together with reference TRBV14 and TRBJ2-1, the CDR3 gives the full variable domain: EAGVTQFPSHSVIEKGQTVTLRCDPISGHDNLYWYRRVMGKEIKFLLHFVKESKQDESGMPNNRFLAERTGGTYSTLKVQPAELEDSGVYFCASSHGDEQFFGPGTRLTVL.

The chain recombines TRBV6-2 or TRBV6-3 with TRBJ1-1; D remains unclear. Germline V gives CDR1 MNHEY, CDR2 SVGEGT. CDR3 length equals 14 residues. The germline V and J ends were trimmed by 6 bases and 9 bases, with 20 bases remaining between them. DNA for the CDR3: TGTGCCAGCAGCCCCCTTCCTTACTACGCACAAGCTTTCTTT. This gives the protein CASSPLPYYAQAFF.

This clonotype was found many times. J is TRBJ2-7 and V is TRBV4-1; D unresolved. Trimming shortened V by 1 base and J by 3 bases, and 10 bases separated the two germline ends. The length of the CDR3 is 14 residues. The germline CDR1 and CDR2 sequences are MGHRA and YSYEKL. CDR3 coding DNA: TGCGCCAGCAGCCAAGGAGTCCTTAGCTACGAGCAGTACTTC. This codes for CASSQGVLSYEQYF.

The V call is TRBV29-1, the J call TRBJ2-1, with 7 bases fitting TRBD2. The J segment lost 4 bases and the V segment lost 4 bases, leaving 10 bases of the junction unmatched. The germline gives CDR1 SQVTM, CDR2 ANQGSEA. This CDR3 region has 15 residues. The CDR3 nucleotides read TGCAGCGTTGGAGGAGGGACTAAAACGTACAATGAGCAGTTCTTC. It codes for CSVGGGTKTYNEQFF.

This clonotype showed up many times. This chain uses TRBV12-3 or TRBV12-4 with TRBJ2-5, with D perhaps TRBD2 (6 bases). This CDR3 has 14 residues. With 2 bases removed from V and 5 bases from J, the gap between germline ends came to 12 bases. The CDR3 coding sequence is TGTGCCAGCAGTTTAACCGCTGGGGGGGAGACCCAGTACTTC. The encoded protein is CASSLTAGGETQYF.